This is a list of T cell receptor beta chains from one sample in a study of OX40 agonist ivuxolimab in advanced cancers. The protocol was immunoSEQ multiplex PCR, while the TCRdb copy is restricted to in-frame clones and leaves out a portion. Of about 73,000 clones listed, about nine tenths are singletons. This specimen consisted of CD4+ or CD8+ T cells sorted from blood, obtained in a trial of the OX40 agonist ivuxolimab. Receptor source: an adult with an advanced solid tumor such as melanoma, head and neck, liver or kidney cancer. The CDR3 runs from the conserved cysteine through the conserved F or W. Fields, in order: V gene, clone size, J gene, CDR3 protein. Clone sizes are given selectively: once, few, many, or a class where the clone is expanded.

V: TRBV4-1; size: -; J: TRBJ2-3; CDR3: CASSQVDRHLAGLFDRDTQYF
V: TRBV4-1; size: -; J: TRBJ2-3; CDR3: CASSQERQLSDTQYF
V: TRBV28; size: -; J: TRBJ2-7; CDR3: CASSTQGGGPNEQYF
V: TRBV18; size: once; J: TRBJ2-1; CDR3: CASSPVSGGRDEQFF
V: TRBV7-9; size: -; J: TRBJ1-4; CDR3: CASSWRGPKGANEKLFF
V: TRBV2; size: -; J: TRBJ2-1; CDR3: CASSEPPLGSYNEQFF
V: TRBV7-6; size: -; J: TRBJ1-1; CDR3: CASSVTLRNTEAFF
V: TRBV9; size: -; J: TRBJ2-7; CDR3: CASSVGQGGYEQYF
V: TRBV19; size: -; J: TRBJ2-1; CDR3: CASSLADLLYNEQFF
V: TRBV5-6; size: -; J: TRBJ2-6; CDR3: CASSLTGANVLTF
V: TRBV4-1; size: -; J: TRBJ2-7; CDR3: CASSQVGLAGYEQYF
V: TRBV30; size: few; J: TRBJ1-1; CDR3: CAWGLLENTEAFF
V: TRBV19; size: once; J: TRBJ2-1; CDR3: CASSYGDYNEQFF
V: TRBV30; size: -; J: TRBJ1-1; CDR3: CAWTRSGSFNTEAFF
V: TRBV28; size: once; J: TRBJ2-2; CDR3: CASSPLQGVGELFF
V: TRBV6-1; size: -; J: TRBJ2-7; CDR3: CATQFAYEQYF
V: TRBV2; size: -; J: TRBJ2-7; CDR3: CASKAISGWGVRNEQYF
V: TRBV11-2; size: once; J: TRBJ2-7; CDR3: CASSPGLAGPYEQYF
V: TRBV18; size: -; J: TRBJ1-2; CDR3: CASSPALDANYGYTF
V: TRBV27; size: -; J: TRBJ2-1; CDR3: CASSVTPYNEQFF
V: TRBV27; size: few; J: TRBJ1-6; CDR3: CASSLNRAASPLHF
V: TRBV5-6; size: -; J: -; CDR3: CASSSRLADEQYF
V: TRBV10-3; size: -; J: TRBJ2-7; CDR3: CAISDEGATYEQYF
V: TRBV2; size: once; J: TRBJ1-5; CDR3: CALGQGTGNQPQHF